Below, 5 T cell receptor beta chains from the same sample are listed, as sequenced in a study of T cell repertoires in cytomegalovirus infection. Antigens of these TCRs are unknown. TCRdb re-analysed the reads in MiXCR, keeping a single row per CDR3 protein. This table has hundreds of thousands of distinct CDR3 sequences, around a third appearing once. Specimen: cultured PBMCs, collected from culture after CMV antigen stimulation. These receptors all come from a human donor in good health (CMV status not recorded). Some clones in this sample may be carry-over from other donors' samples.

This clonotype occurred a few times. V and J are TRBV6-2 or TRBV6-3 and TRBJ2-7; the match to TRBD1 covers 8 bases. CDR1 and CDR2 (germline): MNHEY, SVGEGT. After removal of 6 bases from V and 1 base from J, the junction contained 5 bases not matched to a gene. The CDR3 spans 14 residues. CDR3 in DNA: TGTGCCAGCAGAACTACAGGGGGGTCCTACGAGCAGTACTTC. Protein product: CASRTTGGSYEQYF.

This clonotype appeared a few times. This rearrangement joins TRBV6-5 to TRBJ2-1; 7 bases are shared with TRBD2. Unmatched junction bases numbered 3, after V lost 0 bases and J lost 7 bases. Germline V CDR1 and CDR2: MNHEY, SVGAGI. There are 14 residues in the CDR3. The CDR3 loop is CASSYSASGNEQFF. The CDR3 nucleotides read TGTGCCAGCAGTTACTCGGCTAGCGGTAATGAGCAGTTCTTC.

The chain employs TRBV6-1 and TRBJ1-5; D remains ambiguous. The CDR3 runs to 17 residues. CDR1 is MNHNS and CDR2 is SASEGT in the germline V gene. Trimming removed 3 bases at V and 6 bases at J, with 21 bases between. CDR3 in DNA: TGTGCCAGCAGTGACCAACCTTTTCACATTCAGGCTCAGCCCCAGCATTTT. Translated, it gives CASSDQPFHIQAQPQHF.

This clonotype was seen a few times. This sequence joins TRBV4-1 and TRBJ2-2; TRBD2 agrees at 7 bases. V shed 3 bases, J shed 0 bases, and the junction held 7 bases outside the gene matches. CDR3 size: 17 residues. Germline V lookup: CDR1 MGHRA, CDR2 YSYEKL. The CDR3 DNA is TGCGCCAGCAGCCAGAAACTAGCGCAAGCGAACACCGGGGAGCTGTTTTTT. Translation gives CASSQKLAQANTGELFF.

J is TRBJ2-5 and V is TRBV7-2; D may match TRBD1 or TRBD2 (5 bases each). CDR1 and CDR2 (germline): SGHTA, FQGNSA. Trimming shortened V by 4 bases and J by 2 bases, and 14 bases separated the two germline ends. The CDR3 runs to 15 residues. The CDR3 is CASSSRDELQETQYF. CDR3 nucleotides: TGTGCCAGCAGCTCCCGGGACGAACTACAAGAGACCCAGTACTTC. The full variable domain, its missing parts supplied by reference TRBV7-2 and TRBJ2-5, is GAGVSQSPSNKVTEKGKDVELRCDPISGHTALYWYRQSLGQGLEFLIYFQGNSAPDKSGLPSDRFSAERTGGSVSTLTIQRTQQEDSAVYLCASSSRDELQETQYFGPGTRLLVL.